This TCR beta chain was profiled in a study of OX40 agonist ivuxolimab in advanced cancers. Study context: Every 2 weeks, patients got intravenous ivuxolimab at one of six dose levels (0.01-10 mg/kg).

The method was immunoSEQ multiplex PCR; TCRdb's version includes in-frame clones alone and lacks a portion of them. The table lists roughly 40,000 clones, over 75% of them singletons, with 2.6% in the top ten. This CDR3 has 13 amino acids. Per germline, CDR1 SNHLY and CDR2 FYNNEI. This chain links TRBV2 with TRBJ2-5, with D possibly TRBD1 on 6 matching bases. The J call may be mistaken, given a closer DNA end match to TRBJ2-7. This TCR derives from an adult with an advanced solid tumor such as melanoma, head and neck, liver or kidney cancer. Specimen: CD4+ or CD8+ T cells sorted from blood, collected in a trial of the OX40 agonist ivuxolimab. DNA of the CDR3: TGTGCCAGCAGTCCCGAGGGGGTAGGCGAGCAGTACTTC. Its protein product is CASSPEGVGEQYF.